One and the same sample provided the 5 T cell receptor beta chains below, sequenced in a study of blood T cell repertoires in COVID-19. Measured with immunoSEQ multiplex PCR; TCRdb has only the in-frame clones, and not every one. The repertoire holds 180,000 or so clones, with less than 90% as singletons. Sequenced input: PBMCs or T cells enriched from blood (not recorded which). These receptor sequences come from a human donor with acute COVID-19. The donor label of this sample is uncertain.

The CDR3 loop is CASSSSGSYNSPLHF. CDR3 in DNA: TGTGCCAGCAGCTCCTCGGGATCCTATAATTCACCCCTCCACTTT. The V and J genes are TRBV5-4 and TRBJ1-6; D is unresolved. The CDR3 length is 15 residues. Deletions cut 3 bases from V and 1 base from J, with 8 bases between. The germline gives CDR1 SGHNT, CDR2 YYREEE (reference sequence).

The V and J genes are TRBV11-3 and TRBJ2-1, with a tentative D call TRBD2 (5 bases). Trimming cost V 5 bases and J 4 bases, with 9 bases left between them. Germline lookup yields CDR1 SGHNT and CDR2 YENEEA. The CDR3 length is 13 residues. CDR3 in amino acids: CASSTGLYNEQFF. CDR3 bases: TGTGCCAGCAGCACCGGACTTTACAATGAGCAGTTCTTC.

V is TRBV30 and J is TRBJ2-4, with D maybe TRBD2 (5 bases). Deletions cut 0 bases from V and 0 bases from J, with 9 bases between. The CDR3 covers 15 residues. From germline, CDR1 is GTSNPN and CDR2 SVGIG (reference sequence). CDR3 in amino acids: CAWSVGGRAKNIQYF. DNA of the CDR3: TGTGCCTGGAGTGTCGGAGGAAGAGCCAAAAACATTCAGTACTTC.

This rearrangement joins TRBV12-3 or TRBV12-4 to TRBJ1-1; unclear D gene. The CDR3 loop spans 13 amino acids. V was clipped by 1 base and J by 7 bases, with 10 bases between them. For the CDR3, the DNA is TGTGCCAGCAGTTTAGGGGCAGCCTATGAAGCTTTCTTT. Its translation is CASSLGAAYEAFF.

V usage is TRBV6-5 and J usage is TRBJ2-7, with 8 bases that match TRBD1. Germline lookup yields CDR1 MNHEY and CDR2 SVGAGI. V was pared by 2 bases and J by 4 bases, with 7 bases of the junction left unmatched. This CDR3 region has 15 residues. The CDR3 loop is CASSYDAGGKYEQYF. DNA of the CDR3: TGTGCCAGCAGTTACGACGCAGGGGGCAAATACGAGCAGTACTTC.